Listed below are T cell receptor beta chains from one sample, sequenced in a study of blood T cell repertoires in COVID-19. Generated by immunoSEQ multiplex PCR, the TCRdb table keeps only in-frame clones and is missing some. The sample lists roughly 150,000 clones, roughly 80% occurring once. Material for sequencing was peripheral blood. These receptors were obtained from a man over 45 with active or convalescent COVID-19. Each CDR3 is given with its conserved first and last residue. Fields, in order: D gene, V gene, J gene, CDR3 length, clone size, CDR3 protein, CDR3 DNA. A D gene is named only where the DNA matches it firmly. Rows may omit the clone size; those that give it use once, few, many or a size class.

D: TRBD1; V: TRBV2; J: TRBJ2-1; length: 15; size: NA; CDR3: CASSGDRGPSNEQFF; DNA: TGTGCCAGCAGTGGGGACAGGGGGCCGAGCAATGAGCAGTTCTTC
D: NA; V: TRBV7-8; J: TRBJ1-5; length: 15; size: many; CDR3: CASSLAWTVVQPQHF; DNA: TGTGCCAGCAGCTTAGCGTGGACTGTGGTCCAGCCCCAGCATTTT
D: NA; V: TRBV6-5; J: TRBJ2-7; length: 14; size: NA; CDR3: CASSYIRGSYEQYF; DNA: TGTGCCAGCAGTTATATTAGGGGCTCCTACGAGCAGTACTTC
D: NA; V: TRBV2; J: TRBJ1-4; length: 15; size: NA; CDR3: CASSALGQVNEKLFF; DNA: TGTGCCAGCAGTGCACTGGGACAAGTTAATGAAAAACTGTTTTTT
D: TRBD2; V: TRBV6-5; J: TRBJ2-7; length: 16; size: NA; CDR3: CASSYRGLAVPYEQYF; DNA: TGTGCCAGCAGTTATAGGGGACTAGCGGTTCCCTACGAGCAGTACTTC
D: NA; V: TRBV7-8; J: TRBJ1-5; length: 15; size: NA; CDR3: CASSLGRWAGQPQHF; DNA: TGTGCCAGCAGCTTAGGTCGGTGGGCTGGTCAGCCCCAGCATTTT
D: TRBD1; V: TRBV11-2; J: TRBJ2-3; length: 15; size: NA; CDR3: CASSPGQGTRDTQYF; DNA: TGTGCCAGCAGCCCTGGACAGGGGACGAGAGATACGCAGTATTTT
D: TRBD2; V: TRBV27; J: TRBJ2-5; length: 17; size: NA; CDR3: CASSFLVGEGPRRTQYF; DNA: TGTGCCAGCAGTTTCTTGGTGGGGGAGGGTCCCAGAAGGACCCAGTACTTC
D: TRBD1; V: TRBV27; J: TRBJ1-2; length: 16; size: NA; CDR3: CASSLGTGGYDYGYTF; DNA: TGTGCCAGCAGTTTAGGTACAGGGGGCTACGACTATGGCTACACCTTC
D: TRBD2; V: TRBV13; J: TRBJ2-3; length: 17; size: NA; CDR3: CASSQVGTSGRGDTQYF; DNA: TGTGCCAGCAGCCAAGTGGGGACTAGCGGGAGGGGAGATACGCAGTATTTT
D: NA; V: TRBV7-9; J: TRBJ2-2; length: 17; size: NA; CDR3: CASSTLTGRGSTGELFF; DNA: TGTGCCAGCAGCACGTTGACAGGACGTGGGAGCACCGGGGAGCTGTTTTTT
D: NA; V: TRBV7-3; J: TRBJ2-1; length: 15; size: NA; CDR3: CASSLPRRGYNEQFF; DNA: TGTGCCAGCAGCTTACCCCGGCGGGGCTACAATGAGCAGTTCTTC
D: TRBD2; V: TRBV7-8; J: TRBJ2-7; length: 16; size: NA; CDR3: CASSFFRGSGPYEQYF; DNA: TGTGCCAGCAGCTTTTTTCGCGGGAGCGGACCCTACGAGCAGTACTTC
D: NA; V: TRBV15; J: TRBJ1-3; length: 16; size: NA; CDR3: CATSREGGAQGNTIYF; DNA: TGTGCCACCAGCAGAGAGGGAGGGGCGCAAGGAAACACCATATATTTT
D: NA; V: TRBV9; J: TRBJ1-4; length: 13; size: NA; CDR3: CASSQYPAQNLFF; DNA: TGTGCCAGCAGTCAATATCCGGCACAGAACTTGTTTTTT
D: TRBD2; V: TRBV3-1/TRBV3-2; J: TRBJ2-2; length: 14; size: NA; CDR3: CASRDSGGTGELFF; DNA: TGTGCCAGCAGGGATAGCGGGGGCACCGGGGAGCTGTTTTTT
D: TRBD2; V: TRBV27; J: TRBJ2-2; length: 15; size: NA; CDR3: CASSPGLAATGELFF; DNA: TGTGCCAGCAGTCCCGGACTAGCGGCCACCGGGGAGCTGTTTTTT
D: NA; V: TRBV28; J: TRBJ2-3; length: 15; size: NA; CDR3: CASSSVGEAQNTQYF; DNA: TGTGCCAGCAGCTCCGTAGGGGAAGCTCAAAATACGCAGTATTTT
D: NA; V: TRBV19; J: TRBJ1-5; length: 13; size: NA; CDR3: CASSSVSNQPQHF; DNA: TGTGCCAGTAGTTCGGTCAGCAATCAGCCCCAGCATTTT
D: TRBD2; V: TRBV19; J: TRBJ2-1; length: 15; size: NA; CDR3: CASSGLAVRYNEQFF; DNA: TGTGCCAGTAGCGGACTAGCGGTTAGGTACAATGAGCAGTTCTTC
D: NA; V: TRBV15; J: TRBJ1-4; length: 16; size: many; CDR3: CATSRGGDATNEKLFF; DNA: TGTGCCACCAGCAGAGGGGGGGATGCAACTAATGAAAAACTGTTTTTT
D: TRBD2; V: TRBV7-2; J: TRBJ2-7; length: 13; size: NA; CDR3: CASSLAGLAEQYF; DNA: TGTGCCAGCAGCTTAGCGGGACTAGCCGAGCAGTACTTC
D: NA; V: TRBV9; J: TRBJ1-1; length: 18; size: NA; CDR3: CASSPRFGGRDSGTEAFF; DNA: TGTGCCAGCAGCCCCCGCTTCGGGGGTCGCGATTCTGGAACTGAAGCTTTCTTT
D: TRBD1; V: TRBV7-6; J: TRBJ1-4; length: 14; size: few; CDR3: CASGRGQGYEKLFF; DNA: TGTGCCTCAGGGAGGGGACAGGGGTATGAAAAACTGTTTTTT